The 27 T cell receptor beta chains in this list originate from one sample, sequenced in a study of T-cell memory formation after mild COVID-19. MiXCR, run by TCRdb on the 5' RACE reads, gives a single entry per CDR3 protein. Of hundreds of thousands of distinct CDR3 sequences listed, roughly 22% are singletons. Specimen: PBMCs or a T cell subset sorted from them (not recorded which). The receptor source for this set is an adult woman who had mild COVID-19 (a few samples of this study predate the infection). Cell type and time point are not known.

The V gene is TRBV6-5, the J gene TRBJ1-1; D is unclear. In germline, CDR1 is MNHEY, CDR2 SVGAGI. Trimming shortened V by 7 bases and J by 1 base, and 4 bases separated the two germline ends. This CDR3 is built from 11 residues. CDR3 in DNA: TGTGCCAGCATCGGGAACACTGAAGCTTTCTTT. Its translation is CASIGNTEAFF.

The V and J genes are TRBV20-1 and TRBJ1-2; 9 bases are a match to TRBD1. CDR1 and CDR2 from the germline V gene are DFQATT and SNEGSKA (reference sequence). The trim removed 4 bases at V and 4 bases at J, leaving 10 bases unmatched. CDR3 size: 15 residues. CDR3 amino acids: CSATPGQGRGYGYTF. CDR3 sequence (DNA): TGCAGTGCTACTCCGGGACAGGGAAGGGGCTATGGCTACACCTTC.

V gene TRBV12-3 or TRBV12-4 combines with J gene TRBJ2-7; 11 bases fit TRBD2. The CDR3 sequence is 16 residues long. The V gene end was trimmed by 5 bases and the J gene end by 2 bases; junction bases not matched to a gene: 8. This chain's CDR3 is CASSHNSGGATYEQYF. The CDR3 bases are TGTGCCAGCAGTCACAATAGCGGGGGGGCGACCTACGAGCAGTACTTC.

This clonotype has just a few counts. The chain recombines TRBV4-1 with TRBJ2-7; TRBD1 aligns across 7 bases. Germline V gene sequence: CDR1 MGHRA, CDR2 YSYEKL. J gave up 0 bases and V 5 bases, and 7 bases lay outside the gene matches. This CDR3 has 15 amino acids. CDR3 sequence (DNA): TGCGCCAGCAGCTTAACCCGGGACAGCTCCTACGAGCAGTACTTC. Translating it yields CASSLTRDSSYEQYF.

This clonotype occurred a few times. The genes are TRBV12-3 or TRBV12-4 and TRBJ2-1; 10 bases line up with TRBD1. The CDR3 consists of 14 residues. V shed 5 bases, J shed 9 bases, and the junction held 7 bases outside the gene matches. The CDR3 sequence is CASSMTGGVSEQFF. The CDR3 region has the DNA TGTGCCAGCAGTATGACAGGGGGCGTGAGTGAGCAGTTCTTC.

The rearrangement joins TRBV4-2 to TRBJ2-2; no clear D. This CDR3 spans 15 amino acids. Trimming took off 1 base at V and 4 bases at J, with 10 bases between the two ends. Germline V gene data show CDR1 as LGHNA and CDR2 as YNFKEQ. The CDR3 bases are TGTGCCAGCAGCCAAGCGCGAGGACGCACCGGGGAGCTGTTTTTT. Its protein product is CASSQARGRTGELFF.

Only a few counts were recorded for this clonotype. This chain connects TRBV4-1 to TRBJ2-3; the D gene is possibly TRBD1 (7 bases). V was trimmed by 3 bases and J by 2 bases, leaving 18 bases between them. The length of the CDR3 is 17 residues. Germline V gene lookup returns CDR1 MGHRA and CDR2 YSYEKL. In nucleotides, the CDR3 is TGCGCCAGCAGCCAGGGGACAGCCGGGGGTTACACAGATACGCAGTATTTT. Its protein is CASSQGTAGGYTDTQYF.

The rearrangement links TRBV12-3 or TRBV12-4 to TRBJ2-1; 10 bases are shared with TRBD2. V trimming: 8 bases; J trimming: 6 bases; junction bases outside the gene matches: 7. The length of the CDR3 is 14 residues. DNA of the CDR3: TGTGCCAGCCTCCCGGGACTAGCGTTCAATGAGCAGTTCTTC. The encoded protein is CASLPGLAFNEQFF.

This clonotype came up a few times. The chain couples TRBV7-8 to TRBJ2-1, with 10 bases identical to TRBD1. Germline V lookup: CDR1 SGHVS, CDR2 FQNEAQ. After removal of 1 base from V and 8 bases from J, the junction contained 8 bases not matched to a gene. The CDR3 is 16 amino acids. This CDR3 is CASSLGPGQGWDEQFF. The CDR3 DNA follows: TGTGCCAGCAGCTTAGGTCCGGGACAGGGGTGGGATGAGCAGTTCTTC.

The rearrangement joins TRBV20-1 to TRBJ1-6; D is unresolved. V was pared by 6 bases and J by 0 bases, with 12 bases between. The CDR3 is 15 residues long. Germline V gene sequence: CDR1 DFQATT, CDR2 SNEGSKA (reference sequence). CDR3 region: CSASPWSSYNSPLHF. The CDR3 bases are TGCAGTGCAAGTCCGTGGAGCTCCTATAATTCACCCCTCCACTTT.

The CDR3 DNA reads TGTGCCAGCAGCCCCAACTACGGGGAGCTGTTTTTT. Encoded protein: CASSPNYGELFF. The chain joins TRBV3-1 to TRBJ2-2, with D uncertain. The germline V gene encodes CDR1 LGHDT and CDR2 YNNKEL (reference sequence). CDR3 length equals 12 residues. V was cut by 4 bases and J by 7 bases, with 7 bases left in between.

This chain links TRBV27 with TRBJ1-5; D may be TRBD1 (5 bases). V dropped 5 bases and J dropped 5 bases, with 16 bases sitting between them. The CDR3 consists of 15 residues. The V gene's germline CDR1 is MNHEY and CDR2 SMNVEV (reference sequence). The DNA of the CDR3 is TGTGCCAGCAGTCCAGTTCGGGGCATCGATCAGCCCCAGCATTTT. As protein: CASSPVRGIDQPQHF.

The CDR3 nucleotides are TGCAGCGCCCTTGGCGGGACCCCCTACGAGCAGTACTTC. This translates into CSALGGTPYEQYF. V usage is TRBV29-1 and J usage is TRBJ2-7; D is possibly TRBD2 (6 bases). The CDR3 totals 13 residues. Germline loops: CDR1 SQVTM, CDR2 ANQGSEA. Trimming pared 7 bases from V and 2 bases from J, leaving 15 bases between.

CDR3 loop: CASEPPAEAREQYF. As DNA, the CDR3 is TGTGCCAGCGAGCCCCCGGCAGAGGCGCGCGAGCAGTACTTC. The chain combines TRBV6-2 or TRBV6-3 with TRBJ2-7, with D unclear. The CDR3 totals 14 residues. V lost 8 bases, J lost 6 bases, and 20 bases lay in between. Per germline, CDR1 MNHEY and CDR2 SVGEGT.

The rearrangement links TRBV5-1 to TRBJ2-7; no clear D. From germline, CDR1 is SGHRS and CDR2 YFSETQ. V lost 0 bases, J lost 7 bases, and 8 bases lay in between. The CDR3 is 12 amino acids. CDR3 in amino acids: CASSLEWAEQYF. The CDR3 DNA reads TGCGCCAGCAGCTTGGAGTGGGCTGAGCAGTACTTC.

The rearrangement links TRBV7-2 to TRBJ1-1; no reliable D call. CDR1 and CDR2 (germline): SGHTA, FQGNSA. This CDR3 has 13 residues. Trimming took 5 bases from V and 0 from J, leaving 7 bases between them. This chain's CDR3 is CASSQRLNTEAFF. CDR3 nucleotides: TGTGCCAGCAGCCAGAGGCTGAACACTGAAGCTTTCTTT.

This clonotype has a handful of counts. The J gene is TRBJ1-2, the V gene TRBV24-1, with a weak D call TRBD1 (5 bases). The CDR3 loop spans 16 amino acids. Per the germline V gene, CDR1 is KGHDR and CDR2 is SFDVKD. V shed 7 bases and J shed 4 bases, with 21 bases lying between them. CDR3 region: CATSPRQGPAIYGYTF. The CDR3 nucleotides are TGTGCCACCAGCCCCCGTCAGGGACCTGCCATCTATGGCTACACCTTC.

V and J are TRBV9 and TRBJ2-3; D is possibly TRBD2 (5 bases). The V end lost 0 bases, the J end lost 3 bases, and 14 bases lay between the germline ends. The CDR3 totals 16 residues. CDR1 is SGDLS, CDR2 YYNGEE, per germline. CDR3 loop: CASSVVEGTATDTQYF. CDR3 bases: TGTGCCAGCAGCGTAGTCGAGGGCACGGCGACAGATACGCAGTATTTT.

The V call is TRBV7-8, the J call TRBJ1-6; 7 nucleotides line up with TRBD1. The CDR3 contains 15 residues. Unmatched junction bases numbered 6, after V lost 1 base and J lost 9 bases. CDR1 and CDR2 (germline): SGHVS, FQNEAQ. The CDR3 sequence: CASSLENRGGSPLHF. The CDR3 DNA sequence: TGTGCCAGCAGCTTAGAAAACAGGGGAGGTTCACCCCTCCACTTT.

The rearrangement links TRBV3-1 to TRBJ2-5, with D perhaps being TRBD1 or TRBD2 (5 bases each). The CDR3 covers 15 residues. Germline CDR1 and CDR2: LGHDT and YNNKEL (reference sequence). Trimming took off 3 bases at V and 7 bases at J, with 18 bases between the two ends. This chain's CDR3 is CASSHGRTLGGTQYF. CDR3 coding DNA: TGTGCCAGCAGCCATGGAAGGACTCTTGGGGGGACCCAGTACTTC.

This clonotype appeared a single time. In DNA form, the CDR3 reads TGTGCCAGCAGCTTGGCCTTTGGGGCTACTGAAGCTTTCTTT. This codes for CASSLAFGATEAFF. The V and J genes are TRBV5-5 and TRBJ1-1; TRBD1 is a possible D gene (5 bases). V lost 0 bases, J lost 5 bases, and 11 bases lay in between. The germline gives CDR1 SGHKS, CDR2 YYEKEE (reference sequence). CDR3 length: 14 amino acids.

The table lists this clonotype with a few counts. The chain combines TRBV7-2 with TRBJ2-5; TRBD2 matches at 7 bases. Per the germline V gene, CDR1 is SGHTA and CDR2 is FQGNSA. CDR3 length: 13 amino acids. V shed 8 bases and J 5 bases; nucleotides not matched to a gene: 8. CDR3: CASAGDLHETQYF. CDR3 coding DNA: TGTGCCAGCGCGGGGGATTTACACGAGACCCAGTACTTC.

This chain links TRBV7-2 with TRBJ1-3, with D maybe TRBD1 (6 bases). Germline V lookup: CDR1 SGHTA, CDR2 FQGNSA. Between the trimmed V and J ends, which lost 6 bases and 2 bases, there was a span of 14 bases. The CDR3 is made up of 15 amino acids. The DNA for the CDR3 is TGTGCCAGCAGGCCAGGAGGGGGTGCTGGAAACACCATATATTTT. It yields the protein CASRPGGGAGNTIYF. Complete variable domain (other parts from reference TRBV7-2 and TRBJ1-3): GAGVSQSPSNKVTEKGKDVELRCDPISGHTALYWYRQSLGQGLEFLIYFQGNSAPDKSGLPSDRFSAERTGGSVSTLTIQRTQQEDSAVYLCASRPGGGAGNTIYFGEGSWLTVV.

This clonotype was recorded a few times. This chain connects TRBV7-3 to TRBJ2-1, with TRBD2 matching over 10 bases. The CDR3 totals 15 residues. CDR1 and CDR2 from the germline V gene are SGHTA and FQGTGA. The J segment lost 5 bases and the V segment lost 5 bases, leaving 6 bases of the junction unmatched. For the CDR3, the DNA is TGTGCCAGCAGCCCTATAGCGGGGGGAGACAATGAGCAGTTCTTC. This translates into CASSPIAGGDNEQFF.

The chain couples TRBV20-1 to TRBJ1-1; D call uncertain. Germline V gene lookup returns CDR1 DFQATT and CDR2 SNEGSKA (reference sequence). CDR3 length: 16 residues. Trimming pared 0 bases from V and 0 bases from J, leaving 14 bases between. CDR3 sequence reads: CSARDRRKPMNTEAFF. CDR3 nucleotides: TGCAGTGCTAGAGATCGTCGCAAACCCATGAACACTGAAGCTTTCTTT.

The chain combines TRBV7-6 with TRBJ2-3; the match to TRBD2 covers 7 bases. Per the germline V gene, CDR1 is SGHVS and CDR2 is FNYEAQ. The CDR3 sequence is 17 residues long. J gave up 1 base and V 1 base, and 8 bases lay outside the gene matches. The CDR3 DNA sequence: TGTGCCAGCAGCTTAGTCTTCGCGGCGGGGGGCACAGATACGCAGTATTTT. Translating gives CASSLVFAAGGTDTQYF.

A few counts support this clonotype. V and J are TRBV5-1 and TRBJ2-1; D unresolved. The CDR3 has 13 residues. Germline V gives CDR1 SGHRS, CDR2 YFSETQ. The V and J ends lost 0 bases and 5 bases respectively, with 6 bases between them. The CDR3 here is CASSLANDNEQFF. CDR3 DNA sequence: TGCGCCAGCAGCTTGGCCAACGACAATGAGCAGTTCTTC.